The rows below give T cell receptor beta chains drawn from one sample of a study of blood T cell repertoires in COVID-19. Using immunoSEQ multiplex PCR, the repertoire was profiled, and TCRdb retains in-frame clones only, with some absent. In the table there are approximately 200,000 clones, 87% of which are singletons. The sample consisted of PBMCs or T cells enriched from blood (not recorded which). These TCRs come from a man younger than 45 in a cohort exposed to, infected with or recovered from COVID-19 (not recorded which). CDR3s include the opening cysteine and the closing phenylalanine or tryptophan. The D gene is left open where the match is weak. Only some rows state a clone size, as once, few, many or a class for expanded clones.

d_gene: NA
abundance: NA
v_gene: TRBV7-8
j_gene: TRBJ2-3
CDR3nt: TGTGCCAGCAGCTTAGGAGCAGGGATTGCAGATACGCAGTATTTT
CDR3aa: CASSLGAGIADTQYF

d_gene: NA
abundance: NA
v_gene: TRBV15
j_gene: TRBJ2-3
CDR3nt: TGTGCCACCAGCAGAGATGTAAGGGGTGGCACGCAGTATTTT
CDR3aa: CATSRDVRGGTQYF

d_gene: TRBD2
abundance: few
v_gene: TRBV2
j_gene: TRBJ2-5
CDR3nt: TGTGCCAGTGGAGAGAGGAGCGGGAGGTGGGAGACCCAGTACTTC
CDR3aa: CASGERSGRWETQYF

d_gene: TRBD2
abundance: NA
v_gene: TRBV5-1
j_gene: TRBJ2-3
CDR3nt: TGCGCCAGCAGCTCGACTAGCGCCACATCCACAGATACGCAGTATTTT
CDR3aa: CASSSTSATSTDTQYF

d_gene: NA
abundance: few
v_gene: TRBV28
j_gene: TRBJ1-1
CDR3nt: TGTGCCAGCAGTTTACCTCAGGGGAACACTGAAGCTTTCTTT
CDR3aa: CASSLPQGNTEAFF

d_gene: NA
abundance: NA
v_gene: TRBV5-4
j_gene: TRBJ1-6
CDR3nt: TGTGCCAGCAGCTTGATGGGGGGTTTCCTCCACTTT
CDR3aa: CASSLMGGFLHF

d_gene: NA
abundance: NA
v_gene: TRBV27
j_gene: TRBJ1-1
CDR3nt: TGTGCCAGCAGTTCCCCAATAACAGGGCTAAACACTGAAGCTTTCTTT
CDR3aa: CASSSPITGLNTEAFF

d_gene: TRBD1
abundance: few
v_gene: TRBV11-2
j_gene: TRBJ1-1
CDR3nt: TGTGCCAGCAGCCAGGGACAGGGGGCTTTCTTT
CDR3aa: CASSQGQGAFF

d_gene: NA
abundance: NA
v_gene: TRBV2
j_gene: TRBJ1-1
CDR3nt: TGTGCCAGCAGCCGGAACACTGAAGCTTTCTTT
CDR3aa: CASSRNTEAFF

d_gene: TRBD1
abundance: once
v_gene: TRBV19
j_gene: TRBJ1-6
CDR3nt: TGTGCCAGTAGTATAGCCACAGGGGGCAATTCACCCCTCCACTTT
CDR3aa: CASSIATGGNSPLHF

d_gene: NA
abundance: once
v_gene: TRBV3-1/TRBV3-2
j_gene: TRBJ2-4
CDR3nt: TGTGCCAGCAGCCTTAGTACGGCCAAAAACATTCAGTACTTC
CDR3aa: CASSLSTAKNIQYF

d_gene: NA
abundance: NA
v_gene: TRBV28
j_gene: TRBJ1-4
CDR3nt: TGTGCCAGCAGTTTTGGAGGGTTTCGGGAAAAACTGTTTTTT
CDR3aa: CASSFGGFREKLFF

d_gene: NA
abundance: NA
v_gene: TRBV4-3
j_gene: TRBJ2-7
CDR3nt: TGCGCCAGCAGCCAAGAGACTAACTACGAGCAGTACTTC
CDR3aa: CASSQETNYEQYF

d_gene: TRBD2
abundance: NA
v_gene: TRBV24-1
j_gene: TRBJ2-1
CDR3nt: TGTGCCACCAGTGATCCCTCAGCGGGAGCTGCCTACAATGAGCAGTTCTTC
CDR3aa: CATSDPSAGAAYNEQFF

d_gene: TRBD2
abundance: NA
v_gene: TRBV5-4
j_gene: TRBJ2-7
CDR3nt: TGCGGGTGGACTAGCGGGAGTGCCTATAGCTACGAGCAGTACTTC
CDR3aa: CGWTSGSAYSYEQYF

d_gene: NA
abundance: NA
v_gene: TRBV7-9
j_gene: TRBJ1-1
CDR3nt: TGTGCCAGCAGCTTGAGGGGGAGCGACACTGAAGCTTTCTTT
CDR3aa: CASSLRGSDTEAFF

d_gene: TRBD2
abundance: NA
v_gene: TRBV7-6
j_gene: TRBJ2-3
CDR3nt: TGTGCCAGCAGCATGGGGACTAGCGGGAGTTACACAGATACGCAGTATTTT
CDR3aa: CASSMGTSGSYTDTQYF

d_gene: NA
abundance: NA
v_gene: TRBV21-1
j_gene: TRBJ2-1
CDR3nt: TGTGCCAGCAGCAAAGACCCCCTAGCGTTGAGCTCCTACAATGAGCAGTTCTTC
CDR3aa: CASSKDPLALSSYNEQFF

d_gene: NA
abundance: NA
v_gene: TRBV7-9
j_gene: TRBJ1-2
CDR3nt: TGTGCCAGCAGCACTTCGCAGGGGAACTATGGCTACACCTTC
CDR3aa: CASSTSQGNYGYTF

d_gene: TRBD2
abundance: NA
v_gene: TRBV6-1
j_gene: TRBJ2-3
CDR3nt: TGTGCCAGCAGTGAGGCGGGAGGGACAGATACGCAGTATTTT
CDR3aa: CASSEAGGTDTQYF

d_gene: NA
abundance: once
v_gene: TRBV5-4
j_gene: TRBJ2-7
CDR3nt: TGTGCCAGCAGTCGTATCTACGAGCAGTACTTC
CDR3aa: CASSRIYEQYF

d_gene: TRBD1
abundance: NA
v_gene: TRBV27
j_gene: TRBJ1-6
CDR3nt: TGTGCCAGTGCAGGGGACAGGGATAATTCACCCCTCCACTTT
CDR3aa: CASAGDRDNSPLHF

d_gene: NA
abundance: NA
v_gene: TRBV4-1
j_gene: TRBJ1-2
CDR3nt: TGCGCCAGCAGCCAAGGGTTAGGGGGTGCAGCCTATGGCTACACCTTC
CDR3aa: CASSQGLGGAAYGYTF

d_gene: TRBD1
abundance: once
v_gene: TRBV28
j_gene: TRBJ2-7
CDR3nt: TGTGCCAGCAGTTCTCGCTCTAGGGGACAGGGTGCCCCGGGCTACGAGCAGTACTTC
CDR3aa: CASSSRSRGQGAPGYEQYF